One and the same sample provided the 29 T cell receptor beta chains below, sequenced in a study of OX40 agonist ivuxolimab in advanced cancers. The assay was immunoSEQ multiplex PCR, and TCRdb's table has in-frame clones only and misses some. The sample lists about 17,000 clones; around 88% were seen once. The sample in question was CD4+ or CD8+ T cells sorted from blood, obtained in a trial of the OX40 agonist ivuxolimab. The receptors derive from an adult with an advanced solid tumor such as melanoma, head and neck, liver or kidney cancer.

Only one count was recorded for this clone. One end of the junction is discordant with germline, which a read error may explain. Other DNA sequences in this sample translate to the same CDR3. This chain links TRBV28 with TRBJ1-2; D is unresolved. Germline V CDR1 and CDR2: MDHEN, SYDVKM. The CDR3 loop spans 12 amino acids. The CDR3 coding sequence is TGTGCCAGCAATGGAGCTAACTATGGCTACACCTTT. Translating gives CASNGANYGYTF.

The gene calls are TRBV27 and TRBJ2-7; possible D gene TRBD2, 5 bases. The CDR3 loop spans 14 amino acids. Germline-derived CDR1 and CDR2 are MNHEY and SMNVEV (reference sequence). V was clipped by 3 bases and J by 6 bases, with 15 bases between them. Here the CDR3 reads CASSFYPGFGEQYF. The DNA of the CDR3 is TGTGCCAGCAGTTTTTACCCGGGGTTCGGCGAGCAGTACTTC.

V is TRBV7-2 and J is TRBJ1-1; possibly TRBD1 for D (5 bases). Germline CDR1 SGHTA, CDR2 FQGNSA. The CDR3 runs 15 residues. Trimming shortened V by 5 bases and J by 1 base, and 14 bases separated the two germline ends. CDR3 residues: CASSPDLRANTEAFF. The CDR3 bases are TGTGCCAGCAGCCCCGACCTCAGGGCGAACACTGAAGCTTTCTTT.

The genes are TRBV2 and TRBJ2-5; D is undetermined. V was cut by 2 bases and J by 4 bases, with 8 bases left in between. The CDR3 totals 13 residues. Germline values: CDR1 SNHLY, CDR2 FYNNEI. The CDR3 sequence: CASSESRRETQYF. DNA of the CDR3: TGTGCCAGCAGTGAATCTAGAAGAGAGACCCAGTACTTC.

This sequence joins TRBV5-4 and TRBJ1-6; the match to TRBD1 covers 8 bases. Germline values: CDR1 SGHNT, CDR2 YYREEE (reference sequence). This CDR3 has 17 amino acids. The ends lost 4 bases at V and 10 bases at J; junction bases unmatched: 16. The CDR3 nucleotides read TGTGCCAGCAGCCAACTCCCACGTGGACAGGGTGGATCACCCCTCCACTTT. Protein: CASSQLPRGQGGSPLHF.

This clone was counted a single time. The V gene is TRBV27, the J gene TRBJ1-1; D remains ambiguous. The V gene lost 3 bases and the J gene lost 2 bases, with 7 bases spanning the gap. This CDR3 has 13 residues. CDR1 MNHEY and CDR2 SMNVEV come from the germline V gene (reference sequence). The CDR3 nucleotides read TGTGCCAGCAGTTTTCTAAGTAACACTGAAGCTTTCTTT. Protein product: CASSFLSNTEAFF.

This rearrangement joins TRBV7-6 to TRBJ2-1; TRBD2 aligns across 10 bases. This CDR3 has 16 residues. Germline V gives CDR1 SGHVS, CDR2 FNYEAQ. V dropped 1 base and J dropped 8; count of bases not matched to a gene: 8. CDR3 in amino acids: CASSLGTSGYLDEQFF. CDR3 coding DNA: TGTGCCAGCAGCTTAGGGACTAGCGGATATTTAGATGAGCAGTTCTTC.

This rearrangement joins TRBV19 to TRBJ1-2, with no clear D. The germline V gene encodes CDR1 LNHDA and CDR2 SQIVND (reference sequence). The ends were cut back, 3 bases at V and 5 bases at J, with 13 bases in the middle. The CDR3 has 14 residues. CDR3 region: CASSIGEDFYGYTF. The CDR3 DNA is TGTGCCAGTAGTATTGGGGAGGATTTTTATGGCTACACCTTC.

The chain has TRBV5-4 and TRBJ2-2, with 7 bases identical to TRBD1. J lost 2 bases, V lost 7 bases, and 5 bases had no gene match. The CDR3 consists of 14 residues. Germline V gene sequence: CDR1 SGHNT, CDR2 YYREEE (reference sequence). In nucleotides, the CDR3 is TGTGCCAGCTCGGCAGGGGGAAACACCGGGGAGCTGTTTTTT. Translating it yields CASSAGGNTGELFF.

The chain has TRBV29-1 and TRBJ2-2, with 14 bases fitting TRBD2. V gave up 6 bases and J gave up 6 bases; unmatched junction bases: 9. The CDR3 has 16 amino acids. Per germline, CDR1 SQVTM and CDR2 ANQGSEA. For the CDR3, the DNA is TGCAGCGTGGGACGCTCGGGACTAGCGGGAGCCGGGGAGCTGTTTTTT. It codes for CSVGRSGLAGAGELFF.

The rearrangement links TRBV7-3 to TRBJ2-7; 8 bases agree with TRBD2. This CDR3 has 14 residues. V lost 6 bases and J lost 0; bases outside the gene matches: 4. Looked up from germline, CDR1 is SGHTA and CDR2 is FQGTGA. The CDR3, as DNA: TGTGCCAGCAGTCACAGCGGGGGCTCCTACGAGCAGTACTTC. This sequence encodes CASSHSGGSYEQYF.

The chain carries TRBV7-2 and TRBJ2-7; 11 bases align to TRBD1. Germline V CDR1 and CDR2: SGHTA, FQGNSA. The CDR3 loop spans 16 amino acids. V gave up 0 bases and J gave up 5 bases; unmatched junction bases: 6. Written as DNA, the CDR3 is TGTGCCAGCAGCTTAGCCCGGACAGGGGGCCGGGACGAGCAGTACTTC. This translates into CASSLARTGGRDEQYF.

This sequence joins TRBV28 and TRBJ1-1, with D unclear. The CDR3 runs 15 residues. V lost 6 bases and J lost 3, with 17 bases in between. Germline V gene data show CDR1 as MDHEN and CDR2 as SYDVKM. CDR3 region: CASSPLLRWDTEAFF. In DNA form, the CDR3 reads TGTGCCAGCAGCCCACTACTTCGGTGGGACACTGAAGCTTTCTTT.

V is TRBV6-1 and J is TRBJ1-5; D is undetermined. Trimming pared 6 bases from V and 1 base from J, leaving 7 bases between. Looked up from germline, CDR1 is MNHNS and CDR2 is SASEGT. This CDR3 has 13 amino acids. CDR3 amino acids: CASRLQSNQPQHF. The DNA of the CDR3 is TGTGCCAGCAGGCTACAGAGCAATCAGCCCCAGCATTTT.

The V gene is TRBV28, the J gene TRBJ2-3, with a tentative D call TRBD2 (6 bases). The CDR3 consists of 15 residues. Germline V CDR1 and CDR2: MDHEN, SYDVKM. V dropped 6 bases and J dropped 6 bases, with 19 bases sitting between them. The CDR3 region has the DNA TGTGCCAGCAGGCCACTGAGCGGGCGAATGGATACGCAGTATTTT. It encodes CASRPLSGRMDTQYF.

The sample holds one count of this clone. The genes are TRBV13 and TRBJ2-7; D gene ambiguous. This CDR3 spans 11 amino acids. Germline V CDR1 and CDR2: PRHDT, FYEKMQ (reference sequence). V shed 4 bases and J shed 2 bases, with 3 bases lying between them. Here the CDR3 reads CASSCPYEQYF. The CDR3 nucleotides are TGTGCCAGCAGCTGCCCCTACGAGCAGTACTTC.

The rearrangement links TRBV5-1 to TRBJ2-3; D is tentatively TRBD1 or TRBD2 (5 bases each). This CDR3 comprises 15 residues. V gave up 0 bases and J gave up 6 bases, with 14 bases separating them. The germline V gene encodes CDR1 SGHRS and CDR2 YFSETQ. The CDR3 here is CASSLVGEGLDTQYF. In DNA, the CDR3 is TGCGCCAGCAGCTTGGTAGGAGAGGGGCTCGATACGCAGTATTTT.

J is TRBJ1-1 and V is TRBV11-2; 9 positions agree with TRBD1. The CDR3 consists of 16 residues. Germline values: CDR1 SGHAT, CDR2 FQNNGV. With V trimmed by 2 bases and J by 3 bases, 7 bases remained unmatched. CDR3 in DNA: TGTGCCAGCAGCTTATCCCCAAACAGGGGGCACACTGAAGCTTTCTTT. Its protein product is CASSLSPNRGHTEAFF.

The chain employs TRBV20-1 and TRBJ1-1; D is unclear. The germline V and J ends were trimmed by 2 bases and 9 bases, with 10 bases remaining between them. The CDR3 has 11 residues. Germline values: CDR1 DFQATT, CDR2 SNEGSKA (reference sequence). The CDR3 DNA reads as TGCAGTGCTAGATTGGACCGGAAAGCTTTCTTT. Translated, it gives CSARLDRKAFF.

This clone showed up just a few times. The rearrangement uses TRBV5-6 and TRBJ2-7; D may be TRBD1 (6 bases). The CDR3 totals 13 residues. Germline V lookup: CDR1 SGHDT, CDR2 YYEEEE. The V end lost 8 bases, the J end lost 3 bases, and 15 bases lay between the germline ends. CDR3 sequence (DNA): TGTGCCAGTAGTGTCCGGGACAACTACGAGCAGTACTTC. Its translation: CASSVRDNYEQYF. Full variable domain (missing parts from reference TRBV5-6 and TRBJ2-7): DAGVTQSPTHLIKTRGQQVTLRCSPKSGHDTVSWYQQALGQGPQFIFQYYEEEERQRGNFPDRFSGHQFPNYSSELNVNALLLGDSALYLCASSVRDNYEQYFGPGTRLTVT.

The V gene is TRBV13, the J gene TRBJ2-1; the match to TRBD2 covers 10 bases. V was pared by 7 bases and J by 7 bases, with 10 bases of the junction left unmatched. Germline assignment: CDR1 PRHDT and CDR2 FYEKMQ (reference sequence). This CDR3 comprises 15 residues. The CDR3 region has the DNA TGTGCCAGCATGCATTCTAGCGGGAGTTATAATGAGCAGTTCTTC. Its protein is CASMHSSGSYNEQFF.

V gene TRBV2 combines with J gene TRBJ2-5, with D perhaps assigned TRBD1 or TRBD2 (5 bases each). The J call is in doubt because the DNA end fits TRBJ2-7 better. Germline values: CDR1 SNHLY, CDR2 FYNNEI. The CDR3 extends over 14 amino acids. The DNA for the CDR3 is TGTGCCAGCCTCGGGACCGCCATCTCCTACGAGCAGTACTTC. This translates into CASLGTAISYEQYF.

V is TRBV19 and J is TRBJ2-1, with 7 bases lining up with TRBD2. Trimming removed 4 bases from V and 0 bases from J; junction bases left unmatched: 6. The CDR3 spans 16 residues. Looked up from germline, CDR1 is LNHDA and CDR2 is SQIVND (reference sequence). CDR3 sequence: CASSSMGGSSYNEQFF. CDR3 bases: TGTGCCAGTAGTAGTATGGGCGGGAGCTCCTACAATGAGCAGTTCTTC.

This clone appeared a few times. V gene TRBV2 combines with J gene TRBJ2-2, with 7 bases matching TRBD2. The CDR3 consists of 15 residues. CDR1 and CDR2 from the germline V gene are SNHLY and FYNNEI. V gave up 0 bases and J gave up 8 bases; unmatched junction bases: 6. CDR3 sequence: CASSEALRGSGELFF. The CDR3 DNA follows: TGTGCCAGCAGTGAAGCGCTGCGCGGGAGTGGGGAGCTGTTTTTT. Full variable domain (missing parts from reference TRBV2 and TRBJ2-2): EPEVTQTPSHQVTQMGQEVILRCVPISNHLYFYWYRQILGQKVEFLVSFYNNEISEKSEIFDDQFSVERPDGSNFTLKIRSTKLEDSAMYFCASSEALRGSGELFFGEGSRLTVL.

The chain recombines TRBV19 with TRBJ2-6, with 7 nucleotides matching TRBD1. This CDR3 has 17 residues. Looked up from germline, CDR1 is LNHDA and CDR2 is SQIVND (reference sequence). Trimming removed 8 bases from V and 1 base from J; junction bases left unmatched: 11. The CDR3 bases are TGTGCCAGTGGATTTGACAGGGAGTTTTCTGGGGCCAACGTCCTGACTTTC. Translation gives CASGFDREFSGANVLTF. Full variable domain (remainder filled in from reference TRBV19 and TRBJ2-6): DGGITQSPKYLFRKEGQNVTLSCEQNLNHDAMYWYRQDPGQGLRLIYYSQIVNDFQKGDIAEGYSVSREKKESFPLTVTSAQKNPTAFYLCASGFDREFSGANVLTFGAGSRLTVL.

In nucleotides, the CDR3 is TGTGCCAGCAGCCCAAGCCGGACAGTTGGCTACACCTTC. This translates into CASSPSRTVGYTF. The chain links TRBV5-6 to TRBJ1-2; D may be TRBD1 (6 bases). The length of the CDR3 is 13 residues. CDR1 and CDR2 from the germline V gene are SGHDT and YYEEEE. Deletions cut 4 bases from V and 7 bases from J, with 14 bases between.

This clone was detected a few times. The chain combines TRBV28 with TRBJ2-7; 9 nucleotides align to TRBD2. The CDR3 length is 15 residues. Losses at the gene ends were 4 bases for V and 1 base for J; bases not matched to a gene: 5. The germline CDR1 and CDR2 sequences are MDHEN and SYDVKM. CDR3 sequence reads: CASSSLTSGSYEQYF. In DNA, the CDR3 is TGTGCCAGCAGTTCGCTGACTAGCGGATCCTACGAGCAGTACTTC. The variable domain in full, with the rest retrieved from reference TRBV28 and TRBJ2-7, is DVKVTQSSRYLVKRTGEKVFLECVQDMDHENMFWYRQDPGLGLRLIYFSYDVKMKEKGDIPEGYSVSREKKERFSLILESASTNQTSMYLCASSSLTSGSYEQYFGPGTRLTVT.

This clone appeared a single time. This chain connects TRBV10-2 to TRBJ1-1; TRBD1 matches at 9 bases. J gave up 0 bases and V 9 bases, and 5 bases lay outside the gene matches. Germline-derived CDR1 and CDR2 are WSHSY and SAAADI. The CDR3 sequence is 14 residues long. The CDR3 is CASRQGGVNTEAFF. DNA of the CDR3: TGCGCCAGTAGACAGGGGGGTGTGAACACTGAAGCTTTCTTT.

A few counts support this clone. V usage is TRBV11-2 and J usage is TRBJ2-7, with 7 bases identical to TRBD2. This CDR3 is built from 14 residues. The germline gives CDR1 SGHAT, CDR2 FQNNGV. V was clipped by 0 bases and J by 5 bases; unmatched bases: 4. CDR3 loop: CASSLEPGGNEQYF. In nucleotides, the CDR3 is TGTGCCAGCAGCTTAGAGCCGGGAGGCAACGAGCAGTACTTC.